This TCR beta chain was recorded in a study of cytomegalovirus exposure and HLA in healthy donors. Overall study results and limits: Presence/absence comparisons presumed near-even sequencing depth among donors. The records held CMV serostatus as the only immune exposure information.

A word on this clone: The target antigen is unknown.

Germline CDR1 reads SGHRS; CDR2 reads YFSETQ. Trimming took 0 bases from V and 1 from J, leaving 7 bases between them. The CDR3 spans 15 residues. The study ran its PCR with 60 Vbeta and 13 Jbeta primers. Sequenced by immunoSEQ multiplex PCR; TCRdb stores in-frame clones only, minus some. With some 80,000 clones in the sample, the ten largest clones hold roughly 13%. Input material: PBMCs. The chain is built from TRBV5-1 and TRBJ2-2; a possible D gene is TRBD1 (6 bases). The clonotype was recovered from a man aged 50 to 59 in good health and CMV-seropositive. The CDR3 coding sequence is TGCGCCAGCAGCTTGGGACAGGTGAACACCGGGGAGCTGTTTTTT. This gives the protein CASSLGQVNTGELFF.